One sample yielded the 7 T cell receptor beta chains listed below, sequenced in a study of vaccination effects on CD4 cells after COVID-19. Culture proceeded for nine to ten days, and CD4+ T cells were then isolated. Each participant received a vaccine that was either BNT162b2 or mRNA-1273, given as two doses. Their cognate antigens are unknown. Sequenced by immunoSEQ multiplex PCR; TCRdb stores in-frame clones only, minus some. The table shows around 66,000 clones, with around two thirds occurring only once. The sample here was CD4+ T cells from PBMCs cultured without peptide, taken after COVID-19 vaccination. The source is a human donor who received a COVID-19 vaccine.

J is TRBJ1-4 and V is TRBV27; 7 nucleotides line up with TRBD1. V gave up 6 bases and J gave up 6 bases; unmatched junction bases: 4. Looked up from germline, CDR1 is MNHEY and CDR2 is SMNVEV (reference sequence). The CDR3 runs 13 residues. Written as DNA, the CDR3 is TGTGCCAGCAGATGGGGACAGCATGAAAAACTGTTTTTT. Its translation is CASRWGQHEKLFF.

The gene calls are TRBV13 and TRBJ2-3, with TRBD2 matching over 10 bases. The CDR3 runs 16 residues. J was trimmed by 5 bases and V by 4 bases; bases with no gene match: 9. Germline CDR1 is PRHDT and CDR2 is FYEKMQ (reference sequence). CDR3 DNA sequence: TGTGCCAGCAGCTCTAGAGCGGGGGGGCGTGGAGATACGCAGTATTTT. Its translation is CASSSRAGGRGDTQYF.

The rearrangement joins TRBV4-3 to TRBJ1-5; D possibly corresponds to TRBD1 (5 bases). V was shortened by 4 bases and J by 3 bases, with 10 bases between the two germline ends. Germline V gives CDR1 LGHNA, CDR2 YSLEER. The CDR3 has 14 residues. CDR3 residues: CASSLDGHNQPQHF. CDR3 nucleotide sequence: TGCGCCAGCAGCCTGGACGGACACAATCAGCCCCAGCATTTT.

The V call is TRBV28, the J call TRBJ1-2; unclear D gene. V dropped 8 bases and J dropped 0 bases, with 13 bases sitting between them. The CDR3 totals 14 residues. Looked up from germline, CDR1 is MDHEN and CDR2 is SYDVKM. The CDR3 DNA follows: TGTGCCAGCTCCCGGGCCAGTCCTAACTATGGCTACACCTTC. Its translation: CASSRASPNYGYTF.

The rearrangement joins TRBV7-6 to TRBJ2-1, with TRBD1 identical over 7 bases. V lost 7 bases to trimming and J lost 10 bases; unmatched junction nucleotides: 7. The CDR3 contains 12 residues. CDR1 and CDR2 (germline): SGHVS, FNYEAQ. CDR3 bases: TGTGCCAGCAACGACAGGGCAGGGGAGCAGTTCTTC. Residues: CASNDRAGEQFF. Together with reference TRBV7-6 and TRBJ2-1, the CDR3 gives the full variable domain: GAGVSQSPRYKVTKRGQDVALRCDPISGHVSLYWYRQALGQGPEFLTYFNYEAQQDKSGLPNDRFSAERPEGSISTLTIQRTEQRDSAMYRCASNDRAGEQFFGPGTRLTVL.

The rearrangement joins TRBV5-1 to TRBJ2-2; 8 bases align to TRBD1. Germline lookup yields CDR1 SGHRS and CDR2 YFSETQ. This CDR3 region has 17 residues. The V and J ends lost 3 bases and 4 bases, in that order; junction bases with no gene match: 11. CDR3 DNA sequence: TGCGCCAGCAGCTCCTATTATGGACAGGGCGGCACCGGGGAGCTGTTTTTT. Residues: CASSSYYGQGGTGELFF.

This clone was observed a handful of times. This chain connects TRBV7-3 to TRBJ1-2; D gene ambiguous. CDR3 size: 13 residues. Trimming took 5 bases from V and 5 from J, leaving 12 bases between them. CDR1 is SGHTA and CDR2 is FQGTGA in the germline V gene. CDR3 amino acids: CASSNGPAYGYTF. CDR3 sequence (DNA): TGTGCCAGCAGCAACGGGCCTGCTTATGGCTACACCTTC.